These T cell receptor beta chains were read from a single sample in a study of early T cells in non-severe SARS-CoV-2 infection. In TCRdb, the 5' RACE reads were re-called with MiXCR into one record per CDR3 protein. The sample holds around 46,000 distinct CDR3 sequences, approximately 5.9% seen once. The sequencing used whole blood, collected at baseline. All receptors come from an adult who was a healthcare worker with PCR-confirmed SARS-CoV-2 infection or an uninfected control (not recorded which). Both conserved end residues are part of each CDR3. D genes are given only for firm matches. Clone size is shown for a subset of rows, as once, few, many or a class of expanded clone.

size: many; D: .; V: TRBV15; J: TRBJ2-3; DNA: TGTGCCACCAGCAGGAGCGTGCACAGCACAGATACGCAGTATTTT; CDR3: CATSRSVHSTDTQYF
size: many; D: .; V: TRBV5-1; J: TRBJ2-7; DNA: TGCGCCAGCAGCTCCCGGGACACCGTAACACCAGCCTACGAGCAGTACTTC; CDR3: CASSSRDTVTPAYEQYF
size: many; D: .; V: TRBV19; J: TRBJ2-1; DNA: TGTGCCAGTAGTATTTCCCTTAACAATGAGCAGTTCTTC; CDR3: CASSISLNNEQFF
size: once; D: .; V: TRBV10-3; J: TRBJ2-2; DNA: TGTGACATCGCCGACAAAGGTGGGACCGGGGAGCTGTTTTTT; CDR3: CDIADKGGTGELFF
size: many; D: .; V: TRBV5-6; J: TRBJ2-2; DNA: TGTGCCAGCAGCTTGGCGAACACCGGGGAGCTGTTTTTT; CDR3: CASSLANTGELFF
size: many; D: TRBD1; V: TRBV6-4; J: TRBJ1-1; DNA: TGTGCCAACAAGAAGGGGGCGCGAGGGACTGAAGCTTTCTTT; CDR3: CANKKGARGTEAFF
size: few; D: .; V: TRBV4-2; J: TRBJ1-2; DNA: TGTGCCAGCAGCCAAGAAGTCCCAGGGGCCTATGGCTACACCTTC; CDR3: CASSQEVPGAYGYTF
size: many; D: .; V: TRBV5-5; J: TRBJ1-1; DNA: TGTGCCAGCAGCTTAAGCTCGGGGGTGTTTGAAGCTTTCTTT; CDR3: CASSLSSGVFEAFF
size: few; D: .; V: TRBV9; J: TRBJ1-2; DNA: TGTGCCAGCAGCGTAGGACTTTCTAACTATGGCTACACCTTC; CDR3: CASSVGLSNYGYTF
size: many; D: .; V: TRBV6-6; J: TRBJ2-7; DNA: TGTGCCAGCAGCCCCCCCTCCTACGAGCAGTACTTC; CDR3: CASSPPSYEQYF
size: .; D: .; V: TRBV3-1; J: TRBJ2-2; DNA: TGTGCCAGCAGCCAAGACTTAAGGAATTCGGCGCGGGCCGGGGAGCTGTTTTTT; CDR3: CASSQDLRNSARAGELFF
size: many; D: .; V: TRBV24-1; J: TRBJ1-5; DNA: TGTGCCACCAGTGATTCGGGCAGTTACAATCAGCCCCAGCATTTT; CDR3: CATSDSGSYNQPQHF
size: many; D: TRBD2; V: TRBV7-3; J: TRBJ2-5; DNA: TGTGCCAGCAGCTCCGGACTAGCGGGAAGGGAGACCCAGTACTTC; CDR3: CASSSGLAGRETQYF
size: .; D: .; V: TRBV7-9; J: TRBJ2-7; DNA: TGTGCCAGCAGCTTTGACAAGGTCGAGCAGTACTTC; CDR3: CASSFDKVEQYF
size: many; D: .; V: TRBV20-1; J: TRBJ1-5; DNA: TGCAGTGCTGGGACGCCTCCCGCGAATCAGCCCCAGCATTTT; CDR3: CSAGTPPANQPQHF
size: many; D: .; V: TRBV7-9; J: TRBJ2-1; DNA: TGTGCCAGCAGCTTTCGGGTTTCCAATGAGCAGTTCTTC; CDR3: CASSFRVSNEQFF
size: many; D: TRBD1; V: TRBV20-1; J: TRBJ1-4; DNA: TGCAGTGCTAGAGGACAGGGCCATAATGAAAAACTGTTTTTT; CDR3: CSARGQGHNEKLFF
size: few; D: .; V: TRBV6-5; J: TRBJ1-2; DNA: TGTGCCAGCAGTTACTCGAGGGACACTTTGACTGGCTACACCTTC; CDR3: CASSYSRDTLTGYTF
size: many; D: TRBD1; V: TRBV12-3/TRBV12-4; J: TRBJ1-3; DNA: TGTGCCAGCAACTTAACCAGGGACAGGGAGCCTGGAAACACCATATATTTT; CDR3: CASNLTRDREPGNTIYF
size: .; D: .; V: TRBV28; J: TRBJ2-1; DNA: TGTGCCAGCAGTTCCCCGGGATCCCCGGCGAGGAATGAGCAGTTCTTC; CDR3: CASSSPGSPARNEQFF
size: many; D: .; V: TRBV18; J: TRBJ1-2; DNA: TGTGCCAGCTCACTAGGGGGGGACTATGGCTACACCTTC; CDR3: CASSLGGDYGYTF
size: .; D: TRBD2; V: TRBV12-3/TRBV12-4; J: TRBJ2-3; DNA: TGTGCCAGTCTTTCCCGACTAGCGGCCTACACAGATACGCAGTATTTT; CDR3: CASLSRLAAYTDTQYF
size: many; D: TRBD2; V: TRBV20-1; J: TRBJ2-7; DNA: TGCAGTGCTCTCGGGACTAGCGGACTTGTAACCTACGAGCAGTACTTC; CDR3: CSALGTSGLVTYEQYF
size: few; D: .; V: TRBV9; J: TRBJ2-7; DNA: TGTGCCAGCAGCCCGTCTCCAATCCTCTACGAGCAGTACTTC; CDR3: CASSPSPILYEQYF
size: once; D: .; V: TRBV27; J: TRBJ2-3; DNA: TGTGCCAGCAGTTTCATTTCCACAGATACGCAGTATTTT; CDR3: CASSFISTDTQYF
size: few; D: TRBD2; V: TRBV4-1; J: TRBJ2-1; DNA: TGCGCCAGCAGCCAATTCGGGACTAGCGGGAGGTATGAGCAGTTCTTC; CDR3: CASSQFGTSGRYEQFF
size: .; D: TRBD1; V: TRBV27; J: TRBJ2-1; DNA: TGTGCCAGCAGTTTTAGGAGAGGACAGGGGGACAATGAGCAGTTCTTC; CDR3: CASSFRRGQGDNEQFF
size: many; D: TRBD1; V: TRBV11-2; J: TRBJ1-5; DNA: TGTGCCAGCAGCTTAGACGCAGGGGGCGGCAATCAGCCCCAGCATTTT; CDR3: CASSLDAGGGNQPQHF
size: .; D: TRBD1; V: TRBV7-8; J: TRBJ1-3; DNA: TGTGCCAGCAGCCTTGACAGGGCCTTCTCTGGAAACACCATATATTTT; CDR3: CASSLDRAFSGNTIYF
size: many; D: .; V: TRBV7-6; J: TRBJ1-1; DNA: TGTGCCAGCAGCTTAGGGGGGGACACTGAAGCTTTCTTT; CDR3: CASSLGGDTEAFF
size: many; D: .; V: TRBV19; J: TRBJ2-1; DNA: TGTGCCAGTAGCTTCTACAATGAGCAGTTCTTC; CDR3: CASSFYNEQFF
size: many; D: TRBD2; V: TRBV28; J: TRBJ2-7; DNA: TGTGCCAGCAGTCTGCCCCGAGCGGGAGACTTCTACGAGCAGTACTTC; CDR3: CASSLPRAGDFYEQYF
size: few; D: TRBD1; V: TRBV6-5; J: TRBJ1-1; DNA: TGTGCCAGCAGTACTCCAACAGGGGTGGCCACTGAAGCTTTCTTT; CDR3: CASSTPTGVATEAFF
size: many; D: TRBD2; V: TRBV24-1; J: TRBJ2-2; DNA: TGTGCCACCTCGGGACTAGGCGACACCGGGGAGCTGTTTTTT; CDR3: CATSGLGDTGELFF
size: many; D: TRBD2; V: TRBV5-5; J: TRBJ2-7; DNA: TGTGCCAGCAGCTTGGGACTAGCGGTAACCTACGAGCAGTACTTC; CDR3: CASSLGLAVTYEQYF
size: many; D: .; V: TRBV12-3/TRBV12-4; J: TRBJ1-1; DNA: TGTGCCAGCAGTCCTCGGGTAGGAGTGAACACTGAAGCTTTCTTT; CDR3: CASSPRVGVNTEAFF
size: many; D: .; V: TRBV21-1; J: TRBJ2-1; DNA: TGTACCAGCAGCTACTCAGCCGTTAGCGGGAGGCCGTTCTTC; CDR3: CTSSYSAVSGRPFF
size: many; D: .; V: TRBV20-1; J: TRBJ2-5; DNA: TGCAGTGCTAGCCCGGGACACAATTGGCAAGAGACCCAGTACTTC; CDR3: CSASPGHNWQETQYF
size: .; D: TRBD1; V: TRBV20-1; J: TRBJ2-2; DNA: TGCAGTGCTCAAGGGGGCAACGCCGGGGAGCTGTTTTTT; CDR3: CSAQGGNAGELFF
size: .; D: TRBD2; V: TRBV3-1; J: TRBJ2-1; DNA: TGTGCCAGCAGCCAATTAGCGGGAGGACCGGAGCAGTTCTTC; CDR3: CASSQLAGGPEQFF
size: many; D: TRBD2; V: TRBV28; J: TRBJ2-1; DNA: TGTGCCAGCAGTCGACTTAGCGGGAGTTCTGAGCAGTTCTTC; CDR3: CASSRLSGSSEQFF
size: .; D: .; V: TRBV11-1; J: TRBJ2-3; DNA: TGTGCCAGCAGAGAGGACGGAGTTAGCACAGATACGCAGTATTTT; CDR3: CASREDGVSTDTQYF